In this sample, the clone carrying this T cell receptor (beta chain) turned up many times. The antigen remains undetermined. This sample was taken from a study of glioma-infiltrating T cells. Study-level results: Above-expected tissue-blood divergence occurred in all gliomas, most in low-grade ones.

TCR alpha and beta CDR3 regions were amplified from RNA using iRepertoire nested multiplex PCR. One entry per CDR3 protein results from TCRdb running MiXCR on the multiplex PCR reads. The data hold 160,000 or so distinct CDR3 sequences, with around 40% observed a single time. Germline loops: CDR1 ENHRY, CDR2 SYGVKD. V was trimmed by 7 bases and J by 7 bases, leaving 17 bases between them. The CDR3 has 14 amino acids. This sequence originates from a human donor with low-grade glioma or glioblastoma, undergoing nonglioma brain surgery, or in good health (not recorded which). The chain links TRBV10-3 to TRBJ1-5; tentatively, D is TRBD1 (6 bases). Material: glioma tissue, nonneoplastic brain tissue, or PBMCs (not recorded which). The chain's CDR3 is CAITEDSSRQPQHF. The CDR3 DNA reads TGTGCCATCACCGAGGACAGTTCCAGGCAGCCCCAGCATTTT.